This TCR beta chain was profiled in a study of T cell responses to AZD1222 COVID-19 vaccine. Broader study findings: Nearly half of spike-specific TCRs reportedly target variant regions that are unmutated in the B.1.351 and B.1.1.7 variants.

On this clone itself: No antigen is known for it.

The table came from immunoSEQ multiplex PCR; TCRdb's copy has only in-frame clones and leaves some out. The sample lists around 140,000 clones, roughly 92% occurring once. Per germline, CDR1 LGHDT and CDR2 YNNKEL (reference sequence). V lost 2 bases to trimming and J lost 4 bases, with 9 bases between them. The CDR3 sequence is 13 residues long. The origin of this receptor is an adult in good health. The chain is built from TRBV3-1 (or the pseudogene TRBV3-2) and TRBJ2-7; D is unclear. The material sequenced was peripheral blood, taken on day 0 of AZD1222 vaccination. The chain's CDR3 is CASSQLSRYEQYF. In nucleotides, the CDR3 is TGTGCCAGCAGCCAACTCTCACGGTACGAGCAGTACTTC.